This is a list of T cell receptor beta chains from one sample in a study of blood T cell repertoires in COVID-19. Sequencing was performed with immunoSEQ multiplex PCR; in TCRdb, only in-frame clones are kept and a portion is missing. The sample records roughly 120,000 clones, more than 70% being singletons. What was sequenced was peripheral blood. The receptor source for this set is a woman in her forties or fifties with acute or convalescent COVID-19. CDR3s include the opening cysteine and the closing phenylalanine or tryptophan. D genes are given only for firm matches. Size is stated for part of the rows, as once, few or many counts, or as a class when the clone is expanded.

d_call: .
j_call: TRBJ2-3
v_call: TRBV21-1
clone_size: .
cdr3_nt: TGTGCCAGCAGTCGGTGTACAGATACGCAGTATTTT
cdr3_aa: CASSRCTDTQYF

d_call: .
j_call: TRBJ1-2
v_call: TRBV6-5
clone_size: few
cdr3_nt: TGTGCCAGCACCGACATGCAGCACTATGGCTACACCTTC
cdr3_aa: CASTDMQHYGYTF

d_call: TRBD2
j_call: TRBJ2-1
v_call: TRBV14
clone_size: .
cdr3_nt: TGTGCCAGCAGCCAAGAAGCAGCGCTAGCGGGAGCTGGTGAGCAGTTCTTC
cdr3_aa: CASSQEAALAGAGEQFF

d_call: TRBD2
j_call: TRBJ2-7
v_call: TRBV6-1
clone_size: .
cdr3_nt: TGTGCCAGCAGTGCCATGACTAGCGGGAGGCGTTACGAGCAGTACTTC
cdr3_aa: CASSAMTSGRRYEQYF

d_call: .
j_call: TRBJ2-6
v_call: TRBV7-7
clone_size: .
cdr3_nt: TGTGCCAGCAGCCGTTCTGGGGCCAACGTCCTGACTTTC
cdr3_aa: CASSRSGANVLTF

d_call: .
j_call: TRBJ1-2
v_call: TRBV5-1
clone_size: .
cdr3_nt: TGCGCCAGCAGCTTGGGTGGGGAGACGTGGTATGGCTACACCTTC
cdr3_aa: CASSLGGETWYGYTF

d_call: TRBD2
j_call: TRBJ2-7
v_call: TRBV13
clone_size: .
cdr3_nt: TGTGCCAGCAGCCTTAGCGGGAGGGCCGTGTACGAGCAGTACTTC
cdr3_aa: CASSLSGRAVYEQYF

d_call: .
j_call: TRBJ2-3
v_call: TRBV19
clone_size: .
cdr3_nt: TGTGCCTCGTCCTCGGGAGCCAGCACAGATACGCAGTATTTT
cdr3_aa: CASSSGASTDTQYF

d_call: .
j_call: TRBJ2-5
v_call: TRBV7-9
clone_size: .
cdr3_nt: TGTGCCAGCAGCCCGGCGGGGATCTCACAAGAGACCCAGTACTTC
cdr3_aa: CASSPAGISQETQYF

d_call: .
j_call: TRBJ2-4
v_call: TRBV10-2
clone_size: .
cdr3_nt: TGCGCCAGCAGTAGAACCGACAGGGCCAAAAACATTCAGTACTTC
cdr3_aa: CASSRTDRAKNIQYF

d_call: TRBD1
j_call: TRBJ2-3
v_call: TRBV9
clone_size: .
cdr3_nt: TGTGCCAGCAGCCCCCGACAGGGGACCACAGATACGCAGTATTTT
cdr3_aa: CASSPRQGTTDTQYF

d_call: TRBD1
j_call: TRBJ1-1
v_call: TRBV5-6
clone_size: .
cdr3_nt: TGTGCCAGCAGCCCAGGGGGCACTGAAGCTTTCTTT
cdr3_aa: CASSPGGTEAFF

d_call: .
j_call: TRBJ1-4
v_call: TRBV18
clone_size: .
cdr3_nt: TGTGCCAGCTCGCTGCAGGCTAATGAAAAACTGTTTTTT
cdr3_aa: CASSLQANEKLFF

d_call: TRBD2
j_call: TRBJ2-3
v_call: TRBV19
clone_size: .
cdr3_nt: TGTGCCAGTAGCTCACGGGGACTAGCGGAGACGAGCACAGATACGCAGTATTTT
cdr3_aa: CASSSRGLAETSTDTQYF

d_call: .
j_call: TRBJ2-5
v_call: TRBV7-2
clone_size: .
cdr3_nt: TGTGCCAGCAGCTTAGGGTCAGTAAAAGAGACCCAGTACTTC
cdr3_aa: CASSLGSVKETQYF

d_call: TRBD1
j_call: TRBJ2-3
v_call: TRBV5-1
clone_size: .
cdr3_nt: TGCGCCAGCAGCTCCTTTAGGACAGGGGCTAGCACAGATACGCAGTATTTT
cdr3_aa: CASSSFRTGASTDTQYF